The 7 T cell receptor beta chains given below trace back to one sample, sequenced in a study of cytomegalovirus exposure and HLA in healthy donors. With 60 Vbeta and 13 Jbeta primers, the PCR was carried out. Sequenced by immunoSEQ multiplex PCR; TCRdb stores in-frame clones only, minus some. The profile shows 150,000 to 200,000 clones, about 71% of them singletons. Sequencing was carried out using PBMCs. These receptors originate from a man between 45 and 60 years old in good health and CMV-seronegative.

The chain employs TRBV5-5 and TRBJ1-6; the match to TRBD1 covers 9 bases. Looked up from germline, CDR1 is SGHKS and CDR2 is YYEKEE (reference sequence). The CDR3 totals 16 residues. The trim removed 4 bases at V and 9 bases at J, leaving 11 bases unmatched. The CDR3 spells CASSPDPGQGGSPLHF. In DNA, the CDR3 is TGTGCCAGCAGCCCTGACCCGGGACAGGGTGGTTCACCCCTCCACTTT.

V is TRBV29-1 and J is TRBJ1-4, with a tentative D call TRBD1 (6 bases). The germline gives CDR1 SQVTM, CDR2 ANQGSEA. The CDR3 contains 13 residues. The ends were cut back, 4 bases at V and 3 bases at J, with 9 bases in the middle. The DNA for the CDR3 is TGCAGCGTTGCCCGGACAGCTAATGAAAAACTGTTTTTT. Encoded protein: CSVARTANEKLFF. The full variable domain, its missing parts supplied by reference TRBV29-1 and TRBJ1-4, is SAVISQKPSRDICQRGTSLTIQCQVDSQVTMMFWYRQQPGQSLTLIATANQGSEATYESGFVIDKFPISRPNLTFSTLTVSNMSPEDSSIYLCSVARTANEKLFFGSGTQLSVL.

This sequence joins TRBV19 and TRBJ2-7; 8 nucleotides match TRBD2. CDR1 LNHDA and CDR2 SQIVND come from the germline V gene (reference sequence). The trim removed 3 bases at V and 3 bases at J, leaving 7 bases unmatched. This CDR3 is built from 15 residues. The CDR3 protein is CASSIQDSGDYEQYF. The CDR3 DNA is TGTGCCAGTAGTATTCAAGATAGCGGGGACTACGAGCAGTACTTC.

This clone was counted only a few times. V usage is TRBV6-6 and J usage is TRBJ1-2; 8 bases match TRBD1. Germline-derived CDR1 and CDR2 are MNHNY and SVGAGI (reference sequence). V trimming: 3 bases; J trimming: 8 bases; junction bases outside the gene matches: 11. The length of the CDR3 is 15 residues. CDR3 in DNA: TGTGCCAGCAGTTATGCCACAGGGGGAGCAGGAGGCTACACCTTC. It codes for CASSYATGGAGGYTF.

V gene TRBV25-1 combines with J gene TRBJ1-4, with 8 bases lining up with TRBD1. Germline assignment: CDR1 MGHDK and CDR2 SYGVNS. The V gene end was trimmed by 1 base and the J gene end by 2 bases; junction bases not matched to a gene: 9. This CDR3 contains 18 residues. The DNA for the CDR3 is TGTGCCAGCAGTGAATGGAGGGCAGGGGGCGTTACTAATGAAAAACTGTTTTTT. Protein: CASSEWRAGGVTNEKLFF.

V is TRBV6-6 and J is TRBJ2-5; TRBD2 matches 12 bases. The CDR3 consists of 15 residues. J gave up 5 bases and V 4 bases, and 5 bases lay outside the gene matches. Germline CDR1 reads MNHNY; CDR2 reads SVGAGI (reference sequence). CDR3 region: CASSSASGGEETQYF. CDR3 DNA sequence: TGTGCCAGCAGTTCGGCTAGCGGGGGGGAGGAGACCCAGTACTTC.

The V and J genes are TRBV4-2 and TRBJ2-4; D perhaps matches TRBD1 (6 bases). CDR1 and CDR2 from the germline V gene are LGHNA and YNFKEQ. This CDR3 has 16 residues. Trimming shortened V by 0 bases and J by 6 bases, and 15 bases separated the two germline ends. CDR3 sequence (DNA): TGTGCCAGCAGCCAAGATCTGCTGGACAGCTCAAACATTCAGTACTTC. It yields the protein CASSQDLLDSSNIQYF.